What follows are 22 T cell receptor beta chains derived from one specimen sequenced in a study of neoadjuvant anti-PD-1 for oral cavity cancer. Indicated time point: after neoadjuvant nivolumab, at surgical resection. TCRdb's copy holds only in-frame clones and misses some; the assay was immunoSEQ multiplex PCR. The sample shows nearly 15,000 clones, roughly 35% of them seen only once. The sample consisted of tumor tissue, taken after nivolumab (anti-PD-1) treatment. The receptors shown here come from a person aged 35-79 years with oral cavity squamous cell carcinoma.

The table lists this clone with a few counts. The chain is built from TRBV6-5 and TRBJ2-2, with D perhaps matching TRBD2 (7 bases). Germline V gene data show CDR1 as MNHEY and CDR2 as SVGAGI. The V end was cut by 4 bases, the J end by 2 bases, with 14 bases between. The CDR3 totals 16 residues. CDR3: CASSSQGGANTGELFF. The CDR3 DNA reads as TGTGCCAGCAGTTCCCAAGGGGGGGCTAACACCGGGGAGCTGTTTTTT.

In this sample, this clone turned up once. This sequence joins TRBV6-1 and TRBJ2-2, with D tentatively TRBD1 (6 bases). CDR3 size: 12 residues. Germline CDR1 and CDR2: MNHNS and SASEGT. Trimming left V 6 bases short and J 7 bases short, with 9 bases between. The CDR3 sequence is CASRLGGGELFF. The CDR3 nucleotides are TGTGCCAGCAGGCTAGGGGGCGGGGAGCTGTTTTTT.

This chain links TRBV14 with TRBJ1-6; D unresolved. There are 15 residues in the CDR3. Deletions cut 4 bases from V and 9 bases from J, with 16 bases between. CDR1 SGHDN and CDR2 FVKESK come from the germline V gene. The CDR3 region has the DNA TGTGCCAGCAGCCGCGAGGGAGCTCTATCTTCACCCCTCCACTTT. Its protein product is CASSREGALSSPLHF.

CDR3 nucleotides: TGCGCCAGCAGCTTGGGGCTGGGGGGGAACACTGAAGCTTTCTTT. Protein product: CASSLGLGGNTEAFF. This chain links TRBV5-1 with TRBJ1-1; the D gene is possibly TRBD1 (5 bases). The CDR3 is 15 residues long. V was shortened by 0 bases and J by 1 base, with 10 bases between the two germline ends. Germline CDR1 and CDR2: SGHRS and YFSETQ.

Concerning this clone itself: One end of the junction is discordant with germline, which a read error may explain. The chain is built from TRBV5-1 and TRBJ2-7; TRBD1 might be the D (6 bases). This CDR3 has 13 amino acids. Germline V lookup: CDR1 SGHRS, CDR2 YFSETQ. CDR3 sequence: CASSLIQGHEQYF. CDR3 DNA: TGTGCCAGCAGCTTGATCCAGGGGCACGAGCAGTACTTC.

The CDR3 reads CASSQDDVQETQYF. CDR3 coding DNA: TGCGCCAGCAGCCAAGATGACGTCCAAGAGACCCAGTACTTC. The V call is TRBV4-1, the J call TRBJ2-5; no reliable D call. This CDR3 comprises 14 residues. V was trimmed by 0 bases and J by 1 base, leaving 6 bases between them. Per the germline V gene, CDR1 is MGHRA and CDR2 is YSYEKL.

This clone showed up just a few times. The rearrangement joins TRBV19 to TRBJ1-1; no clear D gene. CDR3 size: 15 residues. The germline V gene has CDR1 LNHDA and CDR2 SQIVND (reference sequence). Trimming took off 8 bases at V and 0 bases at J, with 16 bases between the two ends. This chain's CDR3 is CASHPVGRMNTEAFF. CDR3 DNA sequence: TGTGCCAGTCATCCTGTTGGGCGAATGAACACTGAAGCTTTCTTT.

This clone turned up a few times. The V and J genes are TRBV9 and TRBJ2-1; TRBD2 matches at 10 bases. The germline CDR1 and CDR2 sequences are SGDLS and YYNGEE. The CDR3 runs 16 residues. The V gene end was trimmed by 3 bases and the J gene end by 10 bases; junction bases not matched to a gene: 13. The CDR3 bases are TGTGCCAGCAGCGCAGGTGGAGCGGGGGGGCCCCAGGAGCAGTTCTTC. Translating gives CASSAGGAGGPQEQFF.

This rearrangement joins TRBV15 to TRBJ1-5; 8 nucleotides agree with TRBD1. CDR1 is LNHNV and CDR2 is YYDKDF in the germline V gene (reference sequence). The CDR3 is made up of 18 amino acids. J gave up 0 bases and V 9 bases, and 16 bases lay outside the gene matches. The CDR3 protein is CATGIRDRKDDSNQPQHF. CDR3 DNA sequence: TGTGCCACTGGGATCCGGGACAGGAAGGATGATAGCAATCAGCCCCAGCATTTT.

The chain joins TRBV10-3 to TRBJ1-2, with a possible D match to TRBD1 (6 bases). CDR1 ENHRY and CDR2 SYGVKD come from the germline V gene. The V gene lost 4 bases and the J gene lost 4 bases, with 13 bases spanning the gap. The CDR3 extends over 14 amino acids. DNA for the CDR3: TGTGCCATCAGTGCGACAGGTTATGCCTATGGCTACACCTTC. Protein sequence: CAISATGYAYGYTF.

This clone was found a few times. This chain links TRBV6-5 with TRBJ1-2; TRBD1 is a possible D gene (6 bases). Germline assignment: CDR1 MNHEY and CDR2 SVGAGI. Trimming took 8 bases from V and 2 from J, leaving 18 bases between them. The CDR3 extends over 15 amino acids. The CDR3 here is CASGGRGESNYGYTF. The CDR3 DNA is TGTGCCAGCGGGGGGCGCGGGGAGTCGAACTATGGCTACACCTTC.

Written as DNA, the CDR3 is TGTGCCAGCAGCTTAGCGGCGCAAGAGACCCAGTACTTC. Protein: CASSLAAQETQYF. The chain has TRBV7-8 and TRBJ2-5, with D uncertain. Trimming took 0 bases from V and 2 from J, leaving 4 bases between them. CDR1 is SGHVS, CDR2 FQNEAQ, per germline. There are 13 residues in the CDR3.

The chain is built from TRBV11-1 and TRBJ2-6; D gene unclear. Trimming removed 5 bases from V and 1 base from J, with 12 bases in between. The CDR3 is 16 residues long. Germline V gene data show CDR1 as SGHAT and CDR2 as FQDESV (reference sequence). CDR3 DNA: TGTGCCAGCAGCCCAATTCTTCGTTCTGGGGCCAACGTCCTGACTTTC. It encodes CASSPILRSGANVLTF.

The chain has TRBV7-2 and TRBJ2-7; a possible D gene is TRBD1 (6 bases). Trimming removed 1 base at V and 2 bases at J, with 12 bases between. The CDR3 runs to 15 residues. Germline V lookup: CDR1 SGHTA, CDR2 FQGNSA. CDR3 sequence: CASSLGRTATYEQYF. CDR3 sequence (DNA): TGTGCCAGCAGCTTAGGGCGGACAGCAACCTACGAGCAGTACTTC.

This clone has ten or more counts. CDR3 nucleotides: TGTGCCAGCAGTATGAGGGGAACAACCGGGGAGCTGTTTTTT. Amino acid sequence: CASSMRGTTGELFF. The chain carries TRBV7-9 and TRBJ2-2, with D possibly called TRBD1 or TRBD2 (5 bases each). V was trimmed by 6 bases and J by 5 bases, leaving 13 bases between them. Germline CDR1 reads SEHNR; CDR2 reads FQNEAQ (reference sequence). The CDR3 loop spans 14 amino acids.

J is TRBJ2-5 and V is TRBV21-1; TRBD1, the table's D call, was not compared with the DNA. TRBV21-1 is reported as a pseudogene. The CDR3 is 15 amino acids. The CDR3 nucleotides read TGTGCCAGCAACAGGACAGGGCTGGGTGGAGAGACCCAGTACTTC. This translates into CASNRTGLGGETQYF.

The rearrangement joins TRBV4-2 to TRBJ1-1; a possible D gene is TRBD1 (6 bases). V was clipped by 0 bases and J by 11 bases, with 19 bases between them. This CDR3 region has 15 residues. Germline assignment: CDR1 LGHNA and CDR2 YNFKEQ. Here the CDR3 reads CASSQDLAQQGEAFF. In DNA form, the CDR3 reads TGTGCCAGCAGCCAAGACCTCGCTCAACAGGGAGAGGCTTTCTTT.

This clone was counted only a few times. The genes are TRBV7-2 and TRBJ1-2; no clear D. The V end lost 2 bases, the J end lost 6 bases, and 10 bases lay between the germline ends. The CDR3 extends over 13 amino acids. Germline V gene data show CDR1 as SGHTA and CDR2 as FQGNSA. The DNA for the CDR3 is TGTGCCAGCAGCTTACAAGGAAGCGATGGCTACACCTTC. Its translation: CASSLQGSDGYTF.

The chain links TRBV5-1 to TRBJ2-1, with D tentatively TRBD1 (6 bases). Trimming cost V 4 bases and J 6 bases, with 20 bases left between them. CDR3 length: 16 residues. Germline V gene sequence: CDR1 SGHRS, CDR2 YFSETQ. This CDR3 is CASSPPAGQRVNEQFF. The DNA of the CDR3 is TGCGCCAGCAGCCCCCCTGCTGGACAGAGGGTCAATGAGCAGTTCTTC.

CDR3 residues: CASASGGNGYTF. CDR3 sequence (DNA): TGTGCTAGTGCTTCGGGGGGTAATGGCTACACCTTC. The chain uses TRBV12-5 and TRBJ1-2; possibly TRBD1 for D (5 bases). The ends were cut back, 7 bases at V and 6 bases at J, with 12 bases in the middle. This CDR3 has 12 amino acids. Germline values: CDR1 LGHNT, CDR2 FRNRAP. Drawing the rest from reference TRBV12-5 and TRBJ1-2, the complete variable domain is DARVTQTPRHKVTEMGQEVTMRCQPILGHNTVFWYRQTMMQGLELLAYFRNRAPLDDSGMPKDRFSAEMPDATLATLKIQPSEPRDSAVYFCASASGGNGYTFGSGTRLTVV.

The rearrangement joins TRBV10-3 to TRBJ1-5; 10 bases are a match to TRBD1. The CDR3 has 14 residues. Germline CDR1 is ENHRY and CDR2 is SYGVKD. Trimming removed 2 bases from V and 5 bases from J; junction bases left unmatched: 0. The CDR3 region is CAISEGQGDQPQHF. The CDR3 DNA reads TGTGCCATCAGTGAGGGACAGGGGGATCAGCCCCAGCATTTT.

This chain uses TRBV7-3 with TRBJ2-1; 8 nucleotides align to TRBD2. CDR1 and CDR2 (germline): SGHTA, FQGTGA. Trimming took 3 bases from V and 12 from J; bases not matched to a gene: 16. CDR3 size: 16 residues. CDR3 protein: CASSFGTRVPFEGQFF. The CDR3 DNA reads TGTGCCAGCAGCTTCGGGACTAGAGTACCCTTTGAGGGGCAGTTCTTC.